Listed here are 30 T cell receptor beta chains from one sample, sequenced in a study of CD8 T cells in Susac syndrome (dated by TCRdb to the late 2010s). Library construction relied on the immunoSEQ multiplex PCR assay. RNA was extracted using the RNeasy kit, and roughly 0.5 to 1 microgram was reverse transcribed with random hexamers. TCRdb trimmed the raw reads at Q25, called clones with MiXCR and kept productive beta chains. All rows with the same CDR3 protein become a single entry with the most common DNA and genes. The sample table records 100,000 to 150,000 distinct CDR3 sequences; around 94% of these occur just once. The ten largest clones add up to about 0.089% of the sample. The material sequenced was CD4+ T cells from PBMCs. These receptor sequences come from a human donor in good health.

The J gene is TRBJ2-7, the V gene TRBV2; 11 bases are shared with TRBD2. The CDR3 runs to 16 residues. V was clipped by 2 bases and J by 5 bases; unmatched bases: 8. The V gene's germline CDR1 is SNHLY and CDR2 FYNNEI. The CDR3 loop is CASSEIILAGVHEQYF. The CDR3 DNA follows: TGTGCCAGCAGTGAAATTATACTAGCGGGAGTCCACGAGCAGTACTTC.

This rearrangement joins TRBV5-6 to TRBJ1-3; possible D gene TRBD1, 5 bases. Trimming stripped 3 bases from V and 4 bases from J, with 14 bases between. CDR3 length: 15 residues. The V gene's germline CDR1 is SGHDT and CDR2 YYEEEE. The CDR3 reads CASSSFQGPGNTIYF. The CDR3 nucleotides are TGTGCCAGCAGCTCTTTTCAGGGTCCGGGAAACACCATATATTTT.

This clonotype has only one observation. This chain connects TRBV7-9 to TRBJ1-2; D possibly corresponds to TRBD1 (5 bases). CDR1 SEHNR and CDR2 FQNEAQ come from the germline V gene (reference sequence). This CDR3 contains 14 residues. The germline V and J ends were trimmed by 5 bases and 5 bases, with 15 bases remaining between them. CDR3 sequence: CASSPTGGTYGYTF. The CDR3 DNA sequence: TGTGCCAGCAGCCCTACGGGGGGGACTTATGGCTACACCTTC.

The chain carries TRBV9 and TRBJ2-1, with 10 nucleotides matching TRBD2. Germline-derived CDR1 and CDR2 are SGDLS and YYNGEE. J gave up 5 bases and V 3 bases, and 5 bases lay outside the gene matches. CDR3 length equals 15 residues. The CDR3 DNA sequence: TGTGCCAGCAGCGGTAGCGGGAGGAGAAACAATGAGCAGTTCTTC. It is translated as CASSGSGRRNNEQFF. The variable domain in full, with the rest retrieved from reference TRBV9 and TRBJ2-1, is DSGVTQTPKHLITATGQRVTLRCSPRSGDLSVYWYQQSLDQGLQFLIQYYNGEERAKGNILERFSAQQFPDLHSELNLSSLELGDSALYFCASSGSGRRNNEQFFGPGTRLTVL.

The DNA for the CDR3 is TGTGCCAGCAGTATGATCAGACGGGGGGACACTGAAGCTTTCTTT. It translates to CASSMIRRGDTEAFF. The J gene is TRBJ1-1, the V gene TRBV28; possible D gene TRBD1, 5 bases. V was clipped by 5 bases and J by 3 bases, with 16 bases between them. The CDR3 totals 15 residues. Per the germline V gene, CDR1 is MDHEN and CDR2 is SYDVKM.

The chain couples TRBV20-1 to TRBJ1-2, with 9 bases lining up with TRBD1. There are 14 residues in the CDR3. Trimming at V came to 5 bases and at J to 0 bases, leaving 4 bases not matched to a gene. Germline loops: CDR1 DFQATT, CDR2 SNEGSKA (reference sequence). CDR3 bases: TGCAGTGCTCCTGGACAGGGGACTAACTATGGCTACACCTTC. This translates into CSAPGQGTNYGYTF.

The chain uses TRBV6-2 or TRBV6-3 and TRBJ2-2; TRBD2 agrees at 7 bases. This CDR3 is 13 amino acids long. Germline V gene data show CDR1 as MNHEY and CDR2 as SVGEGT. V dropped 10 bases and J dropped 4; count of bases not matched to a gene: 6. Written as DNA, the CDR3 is TGTGCCACAACAACTAGCGTCACCGGGGAGCTGTTTTTT. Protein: CATTTSVTGELFF.

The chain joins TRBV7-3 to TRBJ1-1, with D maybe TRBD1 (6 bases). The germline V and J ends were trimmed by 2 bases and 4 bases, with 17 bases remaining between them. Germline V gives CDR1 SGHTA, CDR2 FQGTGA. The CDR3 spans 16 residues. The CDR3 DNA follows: TGTGCCAGCAGCTTATGGGCAGGGGATTCGGGCACTGAAGCTTTCTTT. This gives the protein CASSLWAGDSGTEAFF. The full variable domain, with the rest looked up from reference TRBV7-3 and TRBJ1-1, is GAGVSQTPSNKVTEKGKYVELRCDPISGHTALYWYRQSLGQGPEFLIYFQGTGAADDSGLPNDRFFAVRPEGSVSTLKIQRTERGDSAVYLCASSLWAGDSGTEAFFGQGTRLTVV.

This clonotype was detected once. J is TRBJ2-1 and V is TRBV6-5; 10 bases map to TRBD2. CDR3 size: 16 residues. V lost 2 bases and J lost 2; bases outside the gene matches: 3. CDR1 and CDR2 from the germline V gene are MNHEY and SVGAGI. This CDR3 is CASSYSGRAAYNEQFF. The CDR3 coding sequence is TGTGCCAGCAGTTACAGCGGGAGGGCGGCCTACAATGAGCAGTTCTTC.

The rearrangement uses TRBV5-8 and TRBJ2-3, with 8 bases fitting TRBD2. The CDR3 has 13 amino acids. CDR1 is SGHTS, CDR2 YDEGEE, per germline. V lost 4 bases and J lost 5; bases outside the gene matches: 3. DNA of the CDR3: TGTGCCAGCAGCCTCGCGGGGGGAGATACGCAGTATTTT. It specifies CASSLAGGDTQYF.

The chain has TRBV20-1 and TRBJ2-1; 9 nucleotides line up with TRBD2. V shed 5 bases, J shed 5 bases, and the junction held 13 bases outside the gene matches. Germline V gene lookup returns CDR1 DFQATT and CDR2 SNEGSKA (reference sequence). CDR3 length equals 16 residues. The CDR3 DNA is TGCAGTGCTTCCTCTATGGGCGGGAGGGCTAACAATGAGCAGTTCTTC. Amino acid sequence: CSASSMGGRANNEQFF.

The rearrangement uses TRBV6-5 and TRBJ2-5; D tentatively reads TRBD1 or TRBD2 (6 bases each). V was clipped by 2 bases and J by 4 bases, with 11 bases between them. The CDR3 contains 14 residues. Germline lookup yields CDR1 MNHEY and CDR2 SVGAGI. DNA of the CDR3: TGTGCCAGCAGTTACCGGGGGCCGCCAGAGACCCAGTACTTC. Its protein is CASSYRGPPETQYF.

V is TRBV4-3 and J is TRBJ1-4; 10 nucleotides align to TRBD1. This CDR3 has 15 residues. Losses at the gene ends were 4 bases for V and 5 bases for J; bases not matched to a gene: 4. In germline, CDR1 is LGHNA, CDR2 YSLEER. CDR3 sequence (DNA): TGCGCCAGCAGCCCCGGGACAGGGGAGAATGAAAAACTGTTTTTT. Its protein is CASSPGTGENEKLFF.

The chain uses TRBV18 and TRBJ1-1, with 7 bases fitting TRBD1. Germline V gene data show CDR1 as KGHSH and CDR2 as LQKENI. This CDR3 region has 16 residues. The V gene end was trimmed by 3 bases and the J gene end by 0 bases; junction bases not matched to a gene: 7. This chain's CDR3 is CASSPALGQVNTEAFF. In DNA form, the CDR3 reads TGTGCCAGCTCACCCGCATTAGGACAGGTGAACACTGAAGCTTTCTTT.

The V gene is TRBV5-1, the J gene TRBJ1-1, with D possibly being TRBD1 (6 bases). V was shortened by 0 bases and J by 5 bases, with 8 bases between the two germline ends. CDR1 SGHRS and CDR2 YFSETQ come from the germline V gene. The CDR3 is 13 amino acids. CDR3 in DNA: TGCGCCAGCAGCTTGGCAGGGGAAACTGAAGCTTTCTTT. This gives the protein CASSLAGETEAFF.

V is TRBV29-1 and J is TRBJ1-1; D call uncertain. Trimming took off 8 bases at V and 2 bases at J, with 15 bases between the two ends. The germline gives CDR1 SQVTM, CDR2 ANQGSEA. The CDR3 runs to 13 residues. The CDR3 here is CSHFSRPNTEAFF. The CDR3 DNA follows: TGCAGCCATTTCTCCAGGCCCAACACTGAAGCTTTCTTT.

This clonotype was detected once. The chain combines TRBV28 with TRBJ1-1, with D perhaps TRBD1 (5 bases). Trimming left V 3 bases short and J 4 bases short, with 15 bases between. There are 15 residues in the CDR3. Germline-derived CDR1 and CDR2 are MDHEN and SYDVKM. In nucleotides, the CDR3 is TGTGCCAGCAGTTTTGGGGGACCTCGAAGCACTGAAGCTTTCTTT. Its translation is CASSFGGPRSTEAFF.

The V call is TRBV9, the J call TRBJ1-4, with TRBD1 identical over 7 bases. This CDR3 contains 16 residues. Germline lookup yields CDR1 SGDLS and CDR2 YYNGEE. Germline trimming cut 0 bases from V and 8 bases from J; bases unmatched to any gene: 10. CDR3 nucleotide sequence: TGTGCCAGCAGCGTAGGGTCGACAGGGTGGGAGGAAAAACTGTTTTTT. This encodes CASSVGSTGWEEKLFF.

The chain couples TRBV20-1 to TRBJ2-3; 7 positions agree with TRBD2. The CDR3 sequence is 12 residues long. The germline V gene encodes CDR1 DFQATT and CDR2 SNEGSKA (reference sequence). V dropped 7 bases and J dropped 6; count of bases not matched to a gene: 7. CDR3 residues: CSGSAGEDTQYF. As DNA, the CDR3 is TGCAGTGGTTCGGCGGGGGAGGATACGCAGTATTTT.

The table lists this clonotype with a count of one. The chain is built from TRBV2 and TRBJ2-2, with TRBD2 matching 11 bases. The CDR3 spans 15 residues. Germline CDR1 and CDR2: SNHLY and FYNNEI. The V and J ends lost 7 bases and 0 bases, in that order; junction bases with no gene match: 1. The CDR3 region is CASKTSGANTGELFF. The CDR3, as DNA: TGTGCCAGCAAGACTAGCGGGGCGAACACCGGGGAGCTGTTTTTT.

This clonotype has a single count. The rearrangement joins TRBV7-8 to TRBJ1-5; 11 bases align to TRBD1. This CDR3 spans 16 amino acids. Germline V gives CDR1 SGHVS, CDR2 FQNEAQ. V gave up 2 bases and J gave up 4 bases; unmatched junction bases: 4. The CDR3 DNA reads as TGTGCCAGCAGCTTAACTCGGGACAGGGGGAATCAGCCCCAGCATTTT. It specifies CASSLTRDRGNQPQHF.

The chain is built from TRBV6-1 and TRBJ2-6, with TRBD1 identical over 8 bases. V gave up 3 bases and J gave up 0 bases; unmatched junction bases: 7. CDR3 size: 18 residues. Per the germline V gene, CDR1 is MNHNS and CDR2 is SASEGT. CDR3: CASSDWGQAYSGANVLTF. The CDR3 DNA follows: TGTGCCAGCAGTGACTGGGGACAGGCCTACTCTGGGGCCAACGTCCTGACTTTC.

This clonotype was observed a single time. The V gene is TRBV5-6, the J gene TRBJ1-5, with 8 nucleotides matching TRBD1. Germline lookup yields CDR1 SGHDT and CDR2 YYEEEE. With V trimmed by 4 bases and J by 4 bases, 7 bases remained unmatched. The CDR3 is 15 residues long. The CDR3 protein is CASSPYRTGNQPQHF. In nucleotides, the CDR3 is TGTGCCAGCAGCCCTTATAGGACAGGGAATCAGCCCCAGCATTTT.

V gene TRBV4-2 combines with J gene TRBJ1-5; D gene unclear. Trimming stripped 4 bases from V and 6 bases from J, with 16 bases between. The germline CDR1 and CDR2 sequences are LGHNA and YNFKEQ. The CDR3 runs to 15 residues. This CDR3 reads CASSPLNADRQPQHF. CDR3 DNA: TGTGCCAGCAGCCCGTTGAACGCGGATCGTCAGCCCCAGCATTTT.

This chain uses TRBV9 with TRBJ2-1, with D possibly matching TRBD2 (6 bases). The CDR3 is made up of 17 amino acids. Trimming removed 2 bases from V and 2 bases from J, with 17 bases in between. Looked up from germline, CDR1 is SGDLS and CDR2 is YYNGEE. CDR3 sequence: CASSVDLSGFTYNEQFF. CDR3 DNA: TGTGCCAGCAGCGTTGATCTAAGCGGGTTCACCTACAATGAGCAGTTCTTC.

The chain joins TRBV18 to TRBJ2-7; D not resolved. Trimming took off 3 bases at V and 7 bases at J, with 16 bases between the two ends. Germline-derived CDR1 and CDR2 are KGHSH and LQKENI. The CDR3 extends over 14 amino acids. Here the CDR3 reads CASSPDLDRREQYF. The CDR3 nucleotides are TGTGCCAGCTCACCTGATCTAGACCGTAGGGAGCAGTACTTC.

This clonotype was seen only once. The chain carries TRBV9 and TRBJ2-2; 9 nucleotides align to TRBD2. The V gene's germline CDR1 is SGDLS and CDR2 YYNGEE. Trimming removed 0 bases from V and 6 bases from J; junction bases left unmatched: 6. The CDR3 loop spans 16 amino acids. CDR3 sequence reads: CASSVEDSGRSGELFF. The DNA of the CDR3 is TGTGCCAGCAGCGTAGAAGATAGCGGGAGATCCGGGGAGCTGTTTTTT.

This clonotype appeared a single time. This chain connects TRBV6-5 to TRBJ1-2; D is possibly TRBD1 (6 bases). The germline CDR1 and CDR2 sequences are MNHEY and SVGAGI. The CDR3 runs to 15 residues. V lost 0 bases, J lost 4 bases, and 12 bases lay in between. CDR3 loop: CASSYSAGGAYGYTF. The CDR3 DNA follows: TGTGCCAGCAGTTACTCCGCGGGGGGGGCCTATGGCTACACCTTC.

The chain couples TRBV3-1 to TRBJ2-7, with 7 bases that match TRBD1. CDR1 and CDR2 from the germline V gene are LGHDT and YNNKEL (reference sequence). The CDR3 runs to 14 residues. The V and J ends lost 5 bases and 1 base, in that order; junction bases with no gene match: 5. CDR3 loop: CASSAGGRSYEQYF. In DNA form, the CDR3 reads TGTGCCAGCAGCGCAGGGGGTAGGTCCTACGAGCAGTACTTC.

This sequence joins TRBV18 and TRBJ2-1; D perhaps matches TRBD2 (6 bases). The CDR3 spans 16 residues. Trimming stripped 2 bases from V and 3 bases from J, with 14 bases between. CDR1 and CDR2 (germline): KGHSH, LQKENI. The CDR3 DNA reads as TGTGCCAGCTCACCATTTGGCGGGGATAACTACAATGAGCAGTTCTTC. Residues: CASSPFGGDNYNEQFF.